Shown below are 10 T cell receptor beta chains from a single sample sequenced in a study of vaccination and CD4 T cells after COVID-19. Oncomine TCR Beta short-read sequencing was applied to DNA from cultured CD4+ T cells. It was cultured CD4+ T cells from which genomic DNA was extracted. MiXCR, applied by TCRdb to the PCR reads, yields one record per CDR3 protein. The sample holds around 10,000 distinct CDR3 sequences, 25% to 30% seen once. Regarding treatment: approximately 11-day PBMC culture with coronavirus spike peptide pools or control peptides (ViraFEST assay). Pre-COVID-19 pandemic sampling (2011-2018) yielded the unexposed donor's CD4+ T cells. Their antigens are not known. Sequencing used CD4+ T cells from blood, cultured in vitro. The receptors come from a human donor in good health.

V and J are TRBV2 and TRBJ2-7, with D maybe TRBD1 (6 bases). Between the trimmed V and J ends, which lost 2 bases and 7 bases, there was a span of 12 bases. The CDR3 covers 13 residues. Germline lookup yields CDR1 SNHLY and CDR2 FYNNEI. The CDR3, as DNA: TGTGCCAGCAGTGAACAGGGGATAGGGGAGCAGTACTTC. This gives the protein CASSEQGIGEQYF.

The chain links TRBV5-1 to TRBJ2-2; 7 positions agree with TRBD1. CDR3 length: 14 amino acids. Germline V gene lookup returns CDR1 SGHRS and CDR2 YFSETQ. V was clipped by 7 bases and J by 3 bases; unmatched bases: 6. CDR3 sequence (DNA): TGCGCCAGCCTCGCTACAGGGGACACCGGGGAGCTGTTTTTT. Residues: CASLATGDTGELFF.

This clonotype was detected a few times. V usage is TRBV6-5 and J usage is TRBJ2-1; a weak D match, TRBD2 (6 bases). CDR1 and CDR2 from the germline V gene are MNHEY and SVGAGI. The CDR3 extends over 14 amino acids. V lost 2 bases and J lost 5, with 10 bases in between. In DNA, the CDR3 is TGTGCCAGCAGTTACAGGGGCGGGAACAATGAGCAGTTCTTC. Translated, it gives CASSYRGGNNEQFF.

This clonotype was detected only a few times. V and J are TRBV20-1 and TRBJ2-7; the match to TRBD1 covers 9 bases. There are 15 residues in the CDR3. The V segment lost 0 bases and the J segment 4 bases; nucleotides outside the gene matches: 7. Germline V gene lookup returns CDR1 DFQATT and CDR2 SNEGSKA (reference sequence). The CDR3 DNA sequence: TGCAGTGCTAGAGATCCATGGACAGGGGCGTACGAGCAGTACTTC. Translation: CSARDPWTGAYEQYF.

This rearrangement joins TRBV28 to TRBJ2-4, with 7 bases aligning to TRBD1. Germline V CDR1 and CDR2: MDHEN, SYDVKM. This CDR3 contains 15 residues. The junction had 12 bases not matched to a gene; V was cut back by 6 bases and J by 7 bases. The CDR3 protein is CASSYRQGQTNIQYF. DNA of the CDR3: TGTGCCAGCAGCTATCGACAGGGCCAGACGAACATTCAGTACTTC.

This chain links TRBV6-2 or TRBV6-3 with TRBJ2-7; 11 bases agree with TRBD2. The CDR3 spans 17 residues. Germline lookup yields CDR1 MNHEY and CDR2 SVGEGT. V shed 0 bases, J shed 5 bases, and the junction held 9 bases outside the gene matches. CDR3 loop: CASSYSSRTSGSHEQYF. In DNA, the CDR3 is TGTGCCAGCAGTTACTCTTCACGGACTAGCGGGTCCCACGAGCAGTACTTC.

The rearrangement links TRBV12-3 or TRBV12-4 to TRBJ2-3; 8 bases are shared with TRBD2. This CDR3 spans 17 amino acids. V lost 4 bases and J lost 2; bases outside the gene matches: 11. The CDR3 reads CASSSGSGGRLTDTQYF. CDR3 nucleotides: TGTGCCAGCAGTTCCGGGTCTGGCGGGAGGCTCACAGATACGCAGTATTTT.

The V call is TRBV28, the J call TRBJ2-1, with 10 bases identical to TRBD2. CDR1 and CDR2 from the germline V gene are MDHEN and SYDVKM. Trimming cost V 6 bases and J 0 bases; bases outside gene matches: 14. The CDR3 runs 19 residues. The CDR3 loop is CASRPQPGLAESSYNEQFF. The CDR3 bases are TGTGCCAGCAGACCCCAACCCGGACTAGCGGAAAGCTCCTACAATGAGCAGTTCTTC.

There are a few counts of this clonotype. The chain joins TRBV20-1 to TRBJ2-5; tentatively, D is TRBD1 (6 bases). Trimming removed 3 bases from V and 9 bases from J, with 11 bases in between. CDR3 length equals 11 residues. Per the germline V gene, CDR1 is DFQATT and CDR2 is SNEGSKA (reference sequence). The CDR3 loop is CSARGQRAQYF. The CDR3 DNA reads TGCAGTGCTAGGGGACAACGGGCCCAGTACTTC.

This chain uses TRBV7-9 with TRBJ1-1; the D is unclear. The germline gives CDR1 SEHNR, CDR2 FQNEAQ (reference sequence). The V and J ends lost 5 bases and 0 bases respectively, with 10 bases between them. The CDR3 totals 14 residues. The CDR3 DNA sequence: TGTGCCAGCAGCACTGGGAGCATGAACACTGAAGCTTTCTTT. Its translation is CASSTGSMNTEAFF.